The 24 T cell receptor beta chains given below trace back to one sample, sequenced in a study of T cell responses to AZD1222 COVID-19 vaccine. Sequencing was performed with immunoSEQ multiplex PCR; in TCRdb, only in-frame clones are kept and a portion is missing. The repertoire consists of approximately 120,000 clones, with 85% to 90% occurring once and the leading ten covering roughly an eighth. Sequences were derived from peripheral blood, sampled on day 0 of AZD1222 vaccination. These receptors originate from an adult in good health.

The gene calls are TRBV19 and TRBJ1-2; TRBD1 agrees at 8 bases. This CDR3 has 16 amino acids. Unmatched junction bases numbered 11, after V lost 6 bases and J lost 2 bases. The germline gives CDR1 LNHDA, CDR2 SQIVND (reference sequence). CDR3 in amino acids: CASSPSGTGVNYGYTF. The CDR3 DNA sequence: TGTGCCAGTAGCCCCTCCGGGACAGGAGTCAACTATGGCTACACCTTC. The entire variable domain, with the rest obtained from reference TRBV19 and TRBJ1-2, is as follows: DGGITQSPKYLFRKEGQNVTLSCEQNLNHDAMYWYRQDPGQGLRLIYYSQIVNDFQKGDIAEGYSVSREKKESFPLTVTSAQKNPTAFYLCASSPSGTGVNYGYTFGSGTRLTVV.

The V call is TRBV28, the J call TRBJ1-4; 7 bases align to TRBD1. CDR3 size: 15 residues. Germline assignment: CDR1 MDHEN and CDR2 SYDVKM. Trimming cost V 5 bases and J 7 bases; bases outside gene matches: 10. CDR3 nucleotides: TGTGCCAGCAGTAAGACAGGGATCCAGATTGAAAAACTGTTTTTT. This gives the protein CASSKTGIQIEKLFF.

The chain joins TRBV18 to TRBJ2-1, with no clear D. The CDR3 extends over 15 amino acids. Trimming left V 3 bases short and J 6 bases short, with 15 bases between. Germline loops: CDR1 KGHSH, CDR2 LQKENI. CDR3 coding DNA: TGTGCCAGCTCACCCACGGTCCTGGGTTCCAATGAGCAGTTCTTC. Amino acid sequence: CASSPTVLGSNEQFF.

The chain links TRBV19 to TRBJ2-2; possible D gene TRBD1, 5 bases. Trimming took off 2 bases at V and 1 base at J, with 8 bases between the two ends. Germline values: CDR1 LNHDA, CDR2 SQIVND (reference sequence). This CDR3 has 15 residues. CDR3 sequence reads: CASSISRVNTGELFF. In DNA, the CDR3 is TGTGCCAGTAGTATAAGCAGGGTGAACACCGGGGAGCTGTTTTTT.

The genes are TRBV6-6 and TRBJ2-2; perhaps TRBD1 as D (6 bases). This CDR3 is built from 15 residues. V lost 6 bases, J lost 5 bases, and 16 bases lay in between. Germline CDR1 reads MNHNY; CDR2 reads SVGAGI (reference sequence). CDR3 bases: TGTGCCAGCAGCGCAATGACAGGTCGGACCGGGGAGCTGTTTTTT. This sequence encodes CASSAMTGRTGELFF.

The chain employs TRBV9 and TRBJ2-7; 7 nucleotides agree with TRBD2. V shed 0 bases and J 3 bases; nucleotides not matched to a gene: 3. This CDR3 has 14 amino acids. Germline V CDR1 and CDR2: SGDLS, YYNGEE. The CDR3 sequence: CASSVATGGYEQYF. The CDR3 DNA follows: TGTGCCAGCAGCGTAGCTACGGGGGGCTACGAGCAGTACTTC.

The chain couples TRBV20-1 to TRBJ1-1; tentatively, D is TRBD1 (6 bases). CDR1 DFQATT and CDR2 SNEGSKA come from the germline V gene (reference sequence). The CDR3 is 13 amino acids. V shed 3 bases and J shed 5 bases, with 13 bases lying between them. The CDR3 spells CSASLRGRTEAFF. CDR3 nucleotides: TGCAGTGCTAGTCTCAGGGGTAGGACTGAAGCTTTCTTT.

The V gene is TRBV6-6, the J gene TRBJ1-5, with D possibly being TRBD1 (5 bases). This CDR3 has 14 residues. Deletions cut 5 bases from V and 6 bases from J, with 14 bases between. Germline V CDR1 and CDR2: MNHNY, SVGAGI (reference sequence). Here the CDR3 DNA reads TGTGCCAGCAGTGAGGGGACCCTCGTTCAGCCCCAGCATTTT. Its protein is CASSEGTLVQPQHF.

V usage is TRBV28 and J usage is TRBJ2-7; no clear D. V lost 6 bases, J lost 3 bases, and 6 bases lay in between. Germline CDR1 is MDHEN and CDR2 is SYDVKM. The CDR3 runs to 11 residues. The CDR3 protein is CASRSDYEQYF. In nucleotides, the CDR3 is TGTGCCAGCAGATCAGACTACGAGCAGTACTTC.

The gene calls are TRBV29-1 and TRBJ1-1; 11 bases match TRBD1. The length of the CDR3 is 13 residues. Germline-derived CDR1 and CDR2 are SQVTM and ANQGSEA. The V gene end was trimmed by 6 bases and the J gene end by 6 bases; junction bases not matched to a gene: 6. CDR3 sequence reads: CSVDGQGASEAFF. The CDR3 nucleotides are TGCAGCGTGGACGGACAGGGGGCTTCTGAAGCTTTCTTT.

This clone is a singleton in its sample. The chain's CDR3 is CASSLTFEQYF. The CDR3 DNA is TGTGCCAGCAGCTTAACGTTCGAGCAGTACTTC. The chain uses TRBV7-8 and TRBJ2-7; no definite D call. The germline CDR1 and CDR2 sequences are SGHVS and FQNEAQ. The V end lost 2 bases, the J end lost 6 bases, and 5 bases lay between the germline ends. The CDR3 length is 11 residues.

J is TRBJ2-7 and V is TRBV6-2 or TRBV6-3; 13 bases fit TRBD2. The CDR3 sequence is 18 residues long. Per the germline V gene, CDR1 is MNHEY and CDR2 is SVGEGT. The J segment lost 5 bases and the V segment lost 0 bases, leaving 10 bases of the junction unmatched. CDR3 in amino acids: CASSYSKRLAGGWNEQYF. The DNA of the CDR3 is TGTGCCAGCAGTTACTCGAAAAGACTAGCGGGAGGTTGGAACGAGCAGTACTTC.

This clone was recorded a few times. The CDR3 reads CSASKLAGNNEQFF. In nucleotides, the CDR3 is TGCAGTGCTAGTAAACTAGCGGGAAACAATGAGCAGTTCTTC. The chain couples TRBV20-1 to TRBJ2-1, with TRBD2 matching over 10 bases. This CDR3 has 14 residues. The germline CDR1 and CDR2 sequences are DFQATT and SNEGSKA (reference sequence). V dropped 3 bases and J dropped 5; count of bases not matched to a gene: 4.

The CDR3, as DNA: TGTGCCAGCTCACCATTTGGGACAGGGGTTGGGGCCAACGTCCTGACTTTC. As protein: CASSPFGTGVGANVLTF. The V gene is TRBV18, the J gene TRBJ2-6, with 10 bases aligning to TRBD1. With 2 bases clipped from V and 3 bases from J, the junction kept 4 bases outside the gene matches. The CDR3 loop spans 17 amino acids. Germline V gene data show CDR1 as KGHSH and CDR2 as LQKENI.

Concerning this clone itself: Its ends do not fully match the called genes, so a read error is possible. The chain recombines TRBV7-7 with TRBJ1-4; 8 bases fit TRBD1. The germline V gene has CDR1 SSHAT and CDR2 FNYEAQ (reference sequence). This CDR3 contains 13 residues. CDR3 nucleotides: TGTGCTAGCAGCACAGACAGGGGAGAAAAACTGTTTTTT. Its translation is CASSTDRGEKLFF.

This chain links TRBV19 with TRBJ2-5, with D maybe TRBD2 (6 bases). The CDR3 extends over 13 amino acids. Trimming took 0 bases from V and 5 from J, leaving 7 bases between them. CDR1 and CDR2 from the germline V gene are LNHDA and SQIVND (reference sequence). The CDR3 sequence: CASSIEEGETQYF. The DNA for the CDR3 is TGTGCCAGTAGTATAGAGGAGGGGGAGACCCAGTACTTC.

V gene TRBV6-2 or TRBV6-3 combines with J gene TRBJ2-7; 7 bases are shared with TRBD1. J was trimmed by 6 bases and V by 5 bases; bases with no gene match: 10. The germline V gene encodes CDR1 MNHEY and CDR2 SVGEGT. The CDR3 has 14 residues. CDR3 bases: TGTGCCAGCAGTCGGGACAGTAAGGCTGGCGAGCAGTACTTC. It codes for CASSRDSKAGEQYF.

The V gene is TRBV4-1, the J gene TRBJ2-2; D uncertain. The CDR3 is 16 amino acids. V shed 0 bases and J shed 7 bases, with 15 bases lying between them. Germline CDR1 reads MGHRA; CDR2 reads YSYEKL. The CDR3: CASSQDQTEVNGELFF. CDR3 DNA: TGCGCCAGCAGCCAAGATCAGACTGAAGTAAACGGGGAGCTGTTTTTT.

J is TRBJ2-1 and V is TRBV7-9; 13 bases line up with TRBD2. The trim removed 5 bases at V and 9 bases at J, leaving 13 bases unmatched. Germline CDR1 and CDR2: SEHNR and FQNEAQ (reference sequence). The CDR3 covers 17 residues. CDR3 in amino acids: CASSPGTSGIVVSEQFF. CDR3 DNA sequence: TGTGCCAGCAGCCCCGGGACTAGCGGGATTGTAGTAAGTGAGCAGTTCTTC.

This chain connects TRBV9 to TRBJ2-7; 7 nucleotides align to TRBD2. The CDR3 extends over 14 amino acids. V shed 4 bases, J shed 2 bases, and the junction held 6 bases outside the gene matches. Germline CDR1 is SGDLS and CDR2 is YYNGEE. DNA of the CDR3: TGTGCCAGCAGCACCGGGACTATACCCTACGAGCAGTACTTC. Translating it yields CASSTGTIPYEQYF.

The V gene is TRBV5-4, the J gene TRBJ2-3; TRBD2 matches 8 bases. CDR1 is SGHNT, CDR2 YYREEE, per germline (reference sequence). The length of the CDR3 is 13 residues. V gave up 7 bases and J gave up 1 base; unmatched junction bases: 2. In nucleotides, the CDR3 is TGTGCCAGCGGGACTAGTGGCACAGATACGCAGTATTTT. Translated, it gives CASGTSGTDTQYF.

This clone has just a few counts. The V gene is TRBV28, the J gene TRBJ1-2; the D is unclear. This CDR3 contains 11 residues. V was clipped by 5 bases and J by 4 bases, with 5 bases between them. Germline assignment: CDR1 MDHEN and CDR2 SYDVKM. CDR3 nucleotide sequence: TGTGCCAGCAGTGGAATCTATGGCTACACCTTC. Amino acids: CASSGIYGYTF.

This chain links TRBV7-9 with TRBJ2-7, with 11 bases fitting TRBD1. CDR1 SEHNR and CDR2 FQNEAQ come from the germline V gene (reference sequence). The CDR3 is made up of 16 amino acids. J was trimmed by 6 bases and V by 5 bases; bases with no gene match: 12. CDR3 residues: CASSPPNSGTGGEQYF. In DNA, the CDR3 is TGTGCCAGCAGCCCACCTAACTCCGGGACAGGGGGCGAGCAGTACTTC.

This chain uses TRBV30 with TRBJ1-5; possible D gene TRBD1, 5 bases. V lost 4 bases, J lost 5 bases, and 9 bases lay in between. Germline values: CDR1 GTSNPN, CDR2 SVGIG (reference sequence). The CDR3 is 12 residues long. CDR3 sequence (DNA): TGTGCCTGGAACCAGGGATATCAGCCCCAGCATTTT. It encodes CAWNQGYQPQHF.